The present T cell receptor (beta chain) was sequenced within a study of T cell responses to AZD1222 COVID-19 vaccine. Overall study: Recipients boosted at about 4 weeks or about 12 weeks are pooled. General study findings and limits: In all cases, repertoires were sampled only after the peak T cell response. Just a handful of people given AZD1222 tested seropositive at baseline. Among the donors, most were white British and more were female, and clonal diversity was possibly underestimated.

Germline V CDR1 and CDR2: SQVTM, ANQGSEA. The ends were cut back, 6 bases at V and 3 bases at J, with 18 bases in the middle. This CDR3 comprises 15 residues. Profiling relied on immunoSEQ multiplex PCR, and the TCRdb table lists in-frame clones only, not all of them. The repertoire holds 150,000 or so clones, with roughly nine tenths as singletons. Turning to this clone: Its antigen remains unidentified.

The material was peripheral blood, obtained on day 0 of AZD1222 vaccination. This rearrangement joins TRBV29-1 to TRBJ2-1; D may be TRBD2 (6 bases). The sequence was obtained from an adult in good health. CDR3 sequence: CSVAGEAVGYNEQFF. DNA of the CDR3: TGCAGCGTCGCCGGGGAGGCGGTGGGCTACAATGAGCAGTTCTTC.